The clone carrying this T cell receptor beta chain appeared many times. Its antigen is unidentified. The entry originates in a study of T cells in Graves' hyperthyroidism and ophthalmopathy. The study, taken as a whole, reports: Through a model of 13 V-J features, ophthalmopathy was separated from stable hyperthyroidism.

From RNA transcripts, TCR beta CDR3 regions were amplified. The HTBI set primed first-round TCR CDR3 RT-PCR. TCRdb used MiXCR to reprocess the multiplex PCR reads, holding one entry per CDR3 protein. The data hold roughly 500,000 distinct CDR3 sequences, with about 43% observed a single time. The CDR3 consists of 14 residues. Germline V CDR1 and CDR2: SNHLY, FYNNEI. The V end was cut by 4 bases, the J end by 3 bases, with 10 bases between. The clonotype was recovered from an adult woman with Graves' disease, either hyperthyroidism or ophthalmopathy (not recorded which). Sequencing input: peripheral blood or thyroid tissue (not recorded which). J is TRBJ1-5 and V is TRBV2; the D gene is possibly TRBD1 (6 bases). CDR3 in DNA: TGTGCCAGCAGTGCCCGGACAGACAATCAGCCCCAGCATTTT. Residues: CASSARTDNQPQHF.